The clone carrying this T cell receptor (beta chain) was detected once. As yet, its antigen is unknown. The data are from a study of T-cell memory formation after mild COVID-19. TCRdb redid the calling of the 5' RACE reads with MiXCR, one entry per CDR3 protein. The profile shows approximately 300,000 distinct CDR3 sequences, roughly a fifth of them singletons. Study findings and constraints: Clones that contracted from day 15 to 85 had balanced CD4/CD8; later expanders were CD4+ biased.

The CDR3 has 13 amino acids. In germline, CDR1 is SGHVS, CDR2 FQNEAQ. Trimming shortened V by 2 bases and J by 8 bases, and 7 bases separated the two germline ends. This sequence joins TRBV7-8 and TRBJ1-6; no clear D gene. This TCR was sampled from a young man who had mild COVID-19 (a few samples of this study predate the infection). Cell type and time point are not known. Sequenced material: PBMCs or a T cell subset sorted from them (not recorded which). This CDR3 is CASSLRVDSPLHF. The DNA of the CDR3 is TGTGCCAGCAGCTTAAGGGTGGATTCACCCCTCCACTTT.